These 20 T cell receptor beta chains originate from one sample sequenced in a study of cytomegalovirus exposure and HLA in healthy donors. Amplification used 60 Vbeta primers and 13 Jbeta primers. Measured with immunoSEQ multiplex PCR; TCRdb has only the in-frame clones, and not every one. Of approximately 170,000 clones listed, about 84% were seen once; the top ten hold under 1.5%. The sample comprised PBMCs. The receptor source for this set is a man over 45 in good health and CMV-seropositive.

V usage is TRBV4-2 and J usage is TRBJ2-6; D is perhaps TRBD1 (6 bases). The germline CDR1 and CDR2 sequences are LGHNA and YNFKEQ. The CDR3 length is 18 residues. The V gene lost 4 bases and the J gene lost 0 bases, with 16 bases spanning the gap. In DNA, the CDR3 is TGTGCCAGCAGCCGAAGGGGGACATTGAGCTCTGGGGCCAACGTCCTGACTTTC. Encoded protein: CASSRRGTLSSGANVLTF.

The count of this clone is one. The chain carries TRBV5-4 and TRBJ2-1; 8 nucleotides agree with TRBD1. Germline V gene data show CDR1 as SGHNT and CDR2 as YYREEE (reference sequence). This CDR3 has 16 residues. V gave up 0 bases and J gave up 9 bases; unmatched junction bases: 11. For the CDR3, the DNA is TGTGCCAGCAGCTTGGAGGGCAGGGGGCGTGGGCGTGAGCAGTTCTTC. It codes for CASSLEGRGRGREQFF. Full variable domain (missing parts from reference TRBV5-4 and TRBJ2-1): ETGVTQSPTHLIKTRGQQVTLRCSSQSGHNTVSWYQQALGQGPQFIFQYYREEENGRGNFPPRFSGLQFPNYSSELNVNALELDDSALYLCASSLEGRGRGREQFFGPGTRLTVL.

V and J are TRBV28 and TRBJ2-7; tentative D call: TRBD2 (5 bases). Per the germline V gene, CDR1 is MDHEN and CDR2 is SYDVKM. Trimming removed 10 bases at V and 3 bases at J, with 13 bases between. The CDR3 length is 12 residues. CDR3 coding DNA: TGTGCCACCCGCGGAGACTACTACGAGCAGTACTTC. Protein product: CATRGDYYEQYF.

The V and J genes are TRBV9 and TRBJ1-2; D remains ambiguous. This CDR3 has 13 residues. The V and J ends lost 0 bases and 0 bases respectively, with 3 bases between them. Germline assignment: CDR1 SGDLS and CDR2 YYNGEE. The CDR3 reads CASSVVTNYGYTF. The CDR3 DNA is TGTGCCAGCAGCGTAGTCACTAACTATGGCTACACCTTC.

CDR3 loop: CATKRGGQPEAFF. The CDR3 DNA follows: TGTGCCACCAAGCGGGGGGGACAGCCTGAAGCTTTCTTT. The rearrangement joins TRBV5-5 to TRBJ1-1; 7 bases match TRBD1. The CDR3 has 13 residues. J was trimmed by 6 bases and V by 9 bases; bases with no gene match: 11. Germline V gene sequence: CDR1 SGHKS, CDR2 YYEKEE (reference sequence).

In DNA, the CDR3 is TGTGCCAGCAAAGAGGTAAGTCGAACTGAAGCTTTCTTT. Protein: CASKEVSRTEAFF. The genes are TRBV28 and TRBJ1-1, with D unclear. The CDR3 covers 13 residues. V was trimmed by 7 bases and J by 5 bases, leaving 14 bases between them. Looked up from germline, CDR1 is MDHEN and CDR2 is SYDVKM. The full variable domain, in which reference TRBV28 and TRBJ1-1 provide the parts outside the CDR3, is DVKVTQSSRYLVKRTGEKVFLECVQDMDHENMFWYRQDPGLGLRLIYFSYDVKMKEKGDIPEGYSVSREKKERFSLILESASTNQTSMYLCASKEVSRTEAFFGQGTRLTVV.

In this sample, this clone turned up a few times. V and J are TRBV28 and TRBJ1-2; TRBD1 might be the D (5 bases). The CDR3 sequence is 12 residues long. CDR1 and CDR2 from the germline V gene are MDHEN and SYDVKM. Trimming removed 5 bases at V and 8 bases at J, with 12 bases between. CDR3 in DNA: TGTGCCAGCAGTGCCGGACACGTCGGCTACACCTTC. Protein: CASSAGHVGYTF.

This chain joins TRBV6-5 and TRBJ1-1, with D maybe TRBD1 (5 bases). Germline loops: CDR1 MNHEY, CDR2 SVGAGI. V lost 5 bases and J lost 10, with 20 bases in between. CDR3 length: 14 residues. In DNA form, the CDR3 reads TGTGCCAGCAGTCCCGGGGGACGCGGCCCTGGAGCTTTCTTT. It encodes CASSPGGRGPGAFF.

The chain uses TRBV27 and TRBJ2-7, with D hard to call. The CDR3 is made up of 13 amino acids. V gave up 5 bases and J gave up 6 bases, with 14 bases separating them. Germline V gene data show CDR1 as MNHEY and CDR2 as SMNVEV (reference sequence). The CDR3 DNA reads as TGTGCCAGCAGTCCGAACCCTAGGAGCGAGCAGTACTTC. Translation: CASSPNPRSEQYF.

This rearrangement joins TRBV9 to TRBJ2-7; 7 bases are shared with TRBD2. The CDR3 extends over 14 amino acids. The V and J ends lost 3 bases and 4 bases, in that order; junction bases with no gene match: 7. CDR1 is SGDLS and CDR2 is YYNGEE in the germline V gene. The CDR3 DNA follows: TGTGCCAGCAGCGACGGCGGGAGCTGGTACGAGCAGTACTTC. Amino acid sequence: CASSDGGSWYEQYF.

This chain links TRBV7-2 with TRBJ2-1; TRBD1 matches 7 bases. After removal of 0 bases from V and 6 bases from J, the junction contained 2 bases not matched to a gene. CDR1 and CDR2 from the germline V gene are SGHTA and FQGNSA. The CDR3 length is 14 residues. The CDR3 loop is CASSLATGTNEQFF. DNA of the CDR3: TGTGCCAGCAGCTTAGCGACAGGGACCAATGAGCAGTTCTTC.

J is TRBJ1-5 and V is TRBV5-1, with D possibly TRBD1 on 6 matching bases. V lost 4 bases to trimming and J lost 1 base, with 15 bases between them. Germline CDR1 reads SGHRS; CDR2 reads YFSETQ. The CDR3 is 16 residues long. In DNA, the CDR3 is TGCGCCAGCAGCCCGGGTGGGGGCGCAAGCAATCAGCCCCAGCATTTT. Translation: CASSPGGGASNQPQHF.

This clone was seen just once. The chain combines TRBV28 with TRBJ1-2; D may be TRBD1 (6 bases). Germline V gene data show CDR1 as MDHEN and CDR2 as SYDVKM. V shed 6 bases and J shed 6 bases, with 11 bases lying between them. This CDR3 is built from 12 residues. The CDR3 reads CASSKQGNGYTF. The CDR3 bases are TGTGCCAGCAGCAAACAGGGAAATGGCTACACCTTC.

J is TRBJ1-6 and V is TRBV28; tentatively, D is TRBD1 (6 bases). Germline CDR1 reads MDHEN; CDR2 reads SYDVKM. V was pared by 6 bases and J by 6 bases, with 12 bases between. The CDR3 has 14 residues. The DNA for the CDR3 is TGTGCCAGCAGGGCCGACAGGCTTAATTCACCCCTCCACTTT. This translates into CASRADRLNSPLHF.

About this clone itself: The junction shows a germline mismatch at one end, possibly a read error. V usage is TRBV11-2 and J usage is TRBJ1-1, with D unclear. The CDR3 has 14 amino acids. Germline assignment: CDR1 SGHAT and CDR2 FQNNGV. As DNA, the CDR3 is TGTGCCAGCGGCTTAGGAGGGTTTCGCACTGAAGCTTTCTTT. Residues: CASGLGGFRTEAFF.

This chain's CDR3 is CASSVGGTGDNEQFF. In DNA, the CDR3 is TGTGCCAGCAGCGTAGGTGGGACAGGGGACAATGAGCAGTTCTTC. The V gene is TRBV9, the J gene TRBJ2-1, with 10 bases lining up with TRBD1. CDR1 and CDR2 (germline): SGDLS, YYNGEE. Trimming cost V 0 bases and J 5 bases; bases outside gene matches: 2. The CDR3 sequence is 15 residues long.

The CDR3 reads CASSRDRNEKLFF. CDR3 nucleotide sequence: TGTGCCAGCAGCAGGGACAGGAATGAAAAACTGTTTTTT. The chain joins TRBV6-1 to TRBJ1-4, with 8 bases identical to TRBD1. Germline CDR1 MNHNS, CDR2 SASEGT. The CDR3 totals 13 residues. The junction had 2 bases not matched to a gene; V was cut back by 6 bases and J by 5 bases.

The chain has TRBV6-6 and TRBJ2-1, with 9 bases matching TRBD2. With 4 bases clipped from V and 3 bases from J, the junction kept 4 bases outside the gene matches. CDR1 MNHNY and CDR2 SVGAGI come from the germline V gene (reference sequence). This CDR3 contains 15 residues. As DNA, the CDR3 is TGTGCCAGCAGTTCTCCTAGCGGGGACTACAATGAGCAGTTCTTC. The encoded protein is CASSSPSGDYNEQFF.

This clone showed up just once. The chain uses TRBV7-2 and TRBJ2-7; 7 nucleotides align to TRBD2. Per the germline V gene, CDR1 is SGHTA and CDR2 is FQGNSA. This CDR3 has 16 residues. V shed 1 base and J 5 bases; nucleotides not matched to a gene: 11. The CDR3 loop reads CASSLDKREGLHEQYF. The CDR3 nucleotides read TGTGCCAGCAGCTTAGATAAGAGGGAGGGCCTCCACGAGCAGTACTTC.

This sequence joins TRBV6-5 and TRBJ1-3; 9 bases fit TRBD1. The CDR3 sequence is 14 residues long. J lost 4 bases, V lost 6 bases, and 4 bases had no gene match. Germline-derived CDR1 and CDR2 are MNHEY and SVGAGI. CDR3 sequence (DNA): TGTGCCAGCAGCGGGACAGGGAAGGGAAACACCATATATTTT. It is translated as CASSGTGKGNTIYF.